This T cell receptor beta chain derives from a study of cytomegalovirus exposure and HLA in healthy donors (TCRdb year 2017). General notes on the study: According to an earlier analysis of several hundred of the donors, roughly 180 million T cells yielded roughly 110 million unique TCR beta sequences and more than 250 Gb of sequence data. About 280 gigabases of sequencing data and around 88 million unique TCR sequences made up an early release that covered approximately 650 HLA-typed donors. Of the approximately 400 genotyped donors, 65% to 90% were placed in the genetic ancestry cluster associated with self-reported Caucasian donors. The study aimed to test whether cataloging public T cell receptors could reveal signatures of past pathogen exposure. The T cell repertoires of under 750 subjects were profiled by immunosequencing and related to cytomegalovirus serostatus. A separate validation cohort of roughly 130 different subjects was used in addition to the roughly 640-subject first cohort. High-throughput TCR immunosequencing, statistical association of individual TCRs with disease status, and machine learning were combined to predict cytomegalovirus infection status. A later analysis re-analyzed previously published TCR beta repertoires from hundreds of donors and added high-resolution HLA genotyping to study TCR occurrence patterns. Rather than using new phenotypic data, the later analysis identified candidate immune exposures from TCR beta sequences and from how often those sequences occurred across donors. An earlier analysis of some 500 of the donors used high-throughput TCR beta sequencing to judge whether each TCR beta V gene segment behaved as functional or pseudogenic. Donor age, sex, ethnicity and CMV serostatus were compiled alongside the repertoire data. Genome-wide SNP genotypes for about 65% of the roughly 700 donors were used in a later genetic analysis, which treated that subset as a discovery cohort. Every repertoire in the discovery cohort had been generated on one and the same sequencing platform. HLA typing covered class I and class II loci at four-digit resolution. Typing coverage differed by locus: A, B, C, DRB1 and DQB1 were typed in roughly 629-630 donors, DQA1 in around 500, DPA1 in some 610, and DPB1 in roughly 470. Several DR-DQ haplotypes were treated as single units for association and clustering because of strong linkage in the cohort. Among 350 to 400 genotyped donors of the cohort, an average of about 240,000 unique TCR beta nucleotide sequences were sequenced per donor, about a sixth of them non-productive.

Concerning this clone itself: It has no known antigen specificity. No quality values exist for individual bases; no much larger clone is one base distant.

CDR1 SGHVS and CDR2 FNYEAQ are derived from the germline V gene. The CDR3 measures 16 amino acids from cysteine to phenylalanine. Kept here is only the CDR3 DNA, which spans 48 bases and is read in frame from base 1. Relative to germline, V is 4 bases shorter and J is 3 bases shorter, with 18 bases between their ends. Study-wide conclusions, independent of this receptor: In a later analysis, HLA-associated TCR beta chains showed more clonal expansion and lower generation probabilities than non-associated chains that were equally common. In an earlier analysis of fewer than 750 of the donors, most TCR beta V segments were observed in productive rearrangements about 90% or about 30% of the time, broadly matching IMGT annotations. In a later analysis, several top co-occurrence clusters were reported to appear linked to parvovirus B19, influenza, CMV and Epstein-Barr virus. The authors suggested that the approach could potentially be generalized to other disease states and immunological phenotypes. In a later analysis, the rate of TCR association differed among HLA loci, with DRB1 alleles having the most associated TCRs and HLA-C alleles having the fewest. Some IMGT-functional V segments, including TRBV6-2 and TRBV6-3, could not be distinguished by the 87-base-pair reads and were therefore excluded. In this cohort, only TCR beta chains were sequenced, and detectable features were limited by the absence of alpha or paired-chain data. Because HLA typing was missing for some donors at each locus, association tests included only the typed subset. An association between a missense DCLRE1C variant and V-gene and J-gene trimming of TCR beta chains was found in a later genetic analysis and replicated in an independent cohort. According to a later genetic analysis, donors in an Asian-associated ancestry cluster had fewer N-insertions in productive TCRs than the roughly 670-donor mean. Most TCR sequences were seen in very few donors, while some public TCRs were found in many individuals. Sequencing depth was assumed to be roughly uniform across donors in the presence/absence analyses, though that assumption may not hold. A further reported finding was that TCR beta sequences accurately predicted the HLA-A and HLA-B alleles for most subjects in the first cohort. The study listed 150 to 200 TCR beta chains as associated with cytomegalovirus. Some 15 rarely observed V segments, including chromosome 9 orphons, were excluded from the earlier analysis of almost 600 of the donors because counts were too low. Specific HLA alleles were associated with 15,000 to 20,000 TCR beta sequences at a false discovery rate of 0.05 in a later analysis. In both the original and validation cohorts, the classifier was reported to diagnose cytomegalovirus status with high specificity and sensitivity. In vitro tests confirmed that three of the cytomegalovirus-associated TCR beta chains recognize cytomegalovirus antigens. Assigning TCR associations to individual alleles was difficult when HLA alleles, especially DR and DQ, strongly co-occurred. Immune exposure information for the cohort was limited to CMV serostatus. The sequencing pipeline was judged likely to have produced a cluster of highly shared sequence variants as a technical artifact. Correlated functional status among segregating V segments might reflect linkage disequilibrium, but an unknown experimental factor could not be ruled out. According to a later analysis, most CMV-associated TCR beta chains appeared to be HLA-restricted, and the HLA associations seemed to be driven largely by CMV exposure.

The cohort was made up of 650 to 700 healthy bone marrow donors. At the time of sampling, every cohort member was nominally healthy, though immune exposures that went unrecorded were likely present. The donor tested CMV seronegative, placing the donor among the 350 or so seronegative members of the cohort. Each donor provided a peripheral blood sample, and peripheral blood mononuclear cells were used for TCR beta sequencing. Genomic DNA was extracted from the blood cell samples with the Qiagen DNeasy Blood Extraction Kit. Library prep was done by the immunoSEQ multiplex PCR assay. A mixture of 60 forward primers for TCR Vbeta segments and 13 reverse primers for TCR Jbeta segments was used in the multiplex PCR. The CDR3 region of rearranged TCR beta genes was amplified from genomic DNA with a multiplex PCR assay. The amplified TCR beta libraries were sequenced on the Illumina HiSeq System as 87-base-pair reads. In the authors' own workflow: A later analysis counted around 72 million unique TCR beta chains across the 670 or so repertoires, and some 11 million of these chains were shared by at least two donors. Raw reads were error-corrected and collapsed into unique sequences with a nearest-neighbor algorithm that merged closely related sequences to remove PCR and sequencing errors. CDR3 sequences were aligned to IMGT reference sequences to assign V, D and J gene segments. For a sequence to be retained, a match of at least six nucleotides was required to both a V gene segment and a J gene segment. A rearrangement was called productive if the CDR3 had no stop codons and remained in frame with V and J, and every other rearrangement was called non-productive. Following IMGT convention, CDR3 was defined as the stretch from the second conserved V-encoded cysteine up to the conserved J-encoded phenylalanine. In an earlier analysis of approximately 500 of the donors, sequences lacking an unambiguous match to a single V gene segment were excluded. An earlier analysis of about 600 of the donors called V segments functional above 56.7% productive rearrangements and segregating when the between-donor standard deviation exceeded 5%. A statistical classification framework was developed to diagnose cytomegalovirus status using the catalog of TCR beta chain sequences. V and J gene assignment, in a later analysis, came from comparing TCR nucleotide sequences with IMGT/GENE-DB human TR gene sequences. A later analysis assigned CDR3 sequences and most-parsimonious VDJ recombination scenarios with the TCRdist pipeline. In a later analysis, each TCR beta chain was defined by its CDR3 amino acid sequence together with its V-gene family, and reads lacking a unique V-gene family were excluded. In a later analysis, around 600 highly shared, low-generation-probability nucleotide sequences were removed to address suspected cross-contamination and a sequencing artifact. For each public chain, a later analysis derived a clonal expansion index from normalized ranks of inferred template counts within each repertoire. Generation probabilities in a later analysis came from a VDJ recombination model fitted to out-of-frame rearrangements, and those results were checked against IGoR. Hypergeometric tests were used in a later analysis to score TCR-TCR, TCR-HLA and TCR-CMV co-occurrence, with a repertoire-size bias correction applied to the TCR pairs. In a later analysis, false discovery rates were estimated by permuting HLA or CMV assignments 20 times. In a later analysis, co-occurring TCRs were grouped using DBSCAN, and TCRdist sequence similarity was added for clustering within HLA-allele-positive subsets. For co-occurrence clustering, repertoires with fewer than 30,000 or more than 120,000 public chains were excluded, along with four to six repertoires with anomalous nucleotide sharing. Here the immuneACCESS table is served through TCRdb, limited to in-frame sequences with V and J called. Missing clones are a known gap in these copies; in checked studies unresolved V genes cover under half, and the rest lacks a known reason. That table furnishes V, J and clone size, whereas the DNA furnished D and trimming. The sample yields 180,000 or so clones; around 80% were counted once. In total, the top ten clones hold 0.75% to 0.8% of the sample.

This TCR was recovered from a female donor in good health and CMV-seronegative. What was sequenced was PBMCs. The rearranged chain carries TRBV7-6 and TRBJ2-5, with TRBD1 perhaps the D gene, on 5 matching bases. At the DNA level, the sequence is TGTGCCAGCAGCTCTCTAGGGGCAGGATGGGAAGAGACCCAGTACTTC. It is translated as CASSSLGAGWEETQYF.